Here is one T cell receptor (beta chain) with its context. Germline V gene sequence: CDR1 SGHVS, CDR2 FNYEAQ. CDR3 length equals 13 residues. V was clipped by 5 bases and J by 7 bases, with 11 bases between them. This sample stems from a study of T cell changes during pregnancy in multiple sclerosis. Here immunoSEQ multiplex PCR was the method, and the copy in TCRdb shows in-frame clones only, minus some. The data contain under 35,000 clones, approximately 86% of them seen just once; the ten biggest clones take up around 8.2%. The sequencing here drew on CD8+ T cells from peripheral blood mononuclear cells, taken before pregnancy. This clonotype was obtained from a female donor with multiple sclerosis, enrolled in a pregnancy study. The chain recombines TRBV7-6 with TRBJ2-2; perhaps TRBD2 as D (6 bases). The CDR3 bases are TGTGCCAGCAGCCGTGGGGGGATCGGGGAGCTGTTTTTT. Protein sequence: CASSRGGIGELFF.